Each of the 8 T cell receptor beta chains below was sequenced from the same sample in a study of HIV-infected patients and healthy controls. cDNA was made from 500 ng RNA using alpha and beta constant primers. Using multiplexing indices, alpha and beta chain libraries were generated apart by chain-specific third strand synthesis. TCRdb re-called the 5' RACE reads with MiXCR, one entry per CDR3 protein. The sample gives some 15,000 distinct CDR3 sequences, 9.4% of which show up once; about 5.1% is in the top ten. No cell fractionation was done, so the repertoire covers all unsorted peripheral blood T cells. Sequencing was performed on blood. The receptors come from an adult in good health.

This clonotype was detected ten times or more. This chain uses TRBV12-3 or TRBV12-4 with TRBJ1-5; a possible D gene is TRBD1 (5 bases). The CDR3 contains 16 residues. V was shortened by 2 bases and J by 3 bases, with 14 bases between the two germline ends. This CDR3 is CASSLRAGRANQPQHF. As DNA, the CDR3 is TGTGCCAGCAGTTTAAGGGCAGGGAGGGCCAATCAGCCCCAGCATTTT.

The J gene is TRBJ1-5, the V gene TRBV5-1; tentatively, D is TRBD1 (5 bases). Trimming removed 0 bases at V and 5 bases at J, with 6 bases between. The CDR3 covers 13 residues. From germline, CDR1 is SGHRS and CDR2 YFSETQ. The CDR3 is CASSLGGDQPQHF. CDR3 DNA sequence: TGCGCCAGCAGCTTGGGGGGGGATCAGCCCCAGCATTTT.

By its share, this clonotype is medium-sized. CDR3 loop: CASSSRTGNTEAFF. In DNA form, the CDR3 reads TGCGCCAGCAGCTCTAGGACGGGAAACACTGAAGCTTTCTTT. The chain employs TRBV5-1 and TRBJ1-1; D remains ambiguous. The germline V gene has CDR1 SGHRS and CDR2 YFSETQ. Between the trimmed V and J ends, which lost 3 bases and 2 bases, there was a span of 11 bases. The CDR3 has 14 residues. The complete variable domain, with remaining parts taken from reference TRBV5-1 and TRBJ1-1, reads KAGVTQTPRYLIKTRGQQVTLSCSPISGHRSVSWYQQTPGQGLQFLFEYFSETQRNKGNFPGRFSGRQFSNSRSEMNVSTLELGDSALYLCASSSRTGNTEAFFGQGTRLTVV.

The chain has TRBV20-1 and TRBJ2-3; weak D call: TRBD2 (6 bases). The CDR3 totals 13 residues. Per germline, CDR1 DFQATT and CDR2 SNEGSKA (reference sequence). Trimming took off 6 bases at V and 10 bases at J, with 20 bases between the two ends. CDR3 sequence reads: CSAPNGGERAQYF. The CDR3, as DNA: TGCAGTGCCCCCAATGGAGGGGAGAGAGCGCAGTATTTT.

This clonotype was seen ten or more times. J is TRBJ2-7 and V is TRBV6-5; no clear D gene. CDR1 is MNHEY and CDR2 is SVGAGI in the germline V gene. The CDR3 contains 12 residues. Trimming took 4 bases from V and 3 from J, leaving 7 bases between them. CDR3 residues: CASSFRSYEQYV. CDR3 sequence (DNA): TGTGCCAGCAGTTTCCGGAGCTACGAGCAGTACGTC.

The sample holds many counts of this clonotype. This chain connects TRBV7-3 to TRBJ2-3; tentative D call: TRBD2 (5 bases). The germline gives CDR1 SGHTA, CDR2 FQGTGA. CDR3 size: 15 residues. The germline V and J ends were trimmed by 5 bases and 2 bases, with 14 bases remaining between them. The CDR3 reads CASSTHLATTDTQYF. CDR3 nucleotide sequence: TGTGCCAGCAGCACCCACTTAGCGACCACAGATACGCAGTATTTT.

This clonotype was counted ten times or more. This chain uses TRBV25-1 with TRBJ1-6, with D hard to call. The CDR3 spans 15 residues. Per germline, CDR1 MGHDK and CDR2 SYGVNS. V shed 1 base and J shed 7 bases, with 11 bases lying between them. The chain's CDR3 is CASSESHRTNSPLHF. The DNA of the CDR3 is TGTGCCAGCAGTGAATCCCACAGAACCAATTCACCCCTCCACTTT.

This clonotype ranks as medium-sized. V is TRBV20-1 and J is TRBJ1-1; D call uncertain. This CDR3 has 15 amino acids. V lost 3 bases, J lost 4 bases, and 18 bases lay in between. CDR1 DFQATT and CDR2 SNEGSKA come from the germline V gene (reference sequence). In DNA, the CDR3 is TGCAGTGCTAGGCCCTGGGAGGAGTTGGGCACTGAAGCTTTCTTT. Its protein is CSARPWEELGTEAFF.